This TCR beta chain was obtained from a study of blood T cell repertoires in COVID-19 (dated by TCRdb to between 2020 and 2021). With regard to the full study: The collaborator samples originated in the United States, Italy and Spain and spanned the acute and convalescent phases of COVID-19. The prospective study material was composed of cDNA or gDNA derived from T cells, B-cell-depleted T cells, or PBMCs. Subjects who had been exposed to COVID-19, were actively infected with it, or had recovered from it provided the deeply sampled blood TCRbeta repertoires that made up the dataset. The repertoires were released in a freely available public database meant as a resource for research on the immune response to SARS-CoV-2. Samples came from the ongoing ImmuneRACE study (first 160 participants) plus 1,254 subjects from 6 global collaborators. The sample metadata nearly always contained a de-identified subject ID, COVID-19 status, age in years and sex. Where HLA class I and class II types were available, the types were taken from metadata supplied by the sample provider, not from assay-based typing.

Another Seattle source contributed samples from volunteer blood donors who had recovered from COVID-19. Collaborating institutions collected whole blood in K2EDTA tubes following their own protocols. For TCRbeta analysis, collaborators shipped samples as frozen whole blood, isolated PBMCs, or DNA extracted from either of those sample types. Study-wide conclusions, independent of this receptor: Clinical and demographic metadata were provided uncurated, with the amount varying by source and participant.

In regard to this clone: Which antigen it targets is not known. The sample holds no much larger clone one base away, and base qualities are not on file.

Trimming at the junction amounts to 4 bases on V and 0 bases on J, and the germline ends lie 14 bases apart. CDR1 and CDR2, looked up from the germline V gene (reference sequence), are SGHKS and YYEKEE. The CDR3, from cysteine to phenylalanine, totals 15 residues. The read is trimmed to its CDR3 DNA, 45 bases read in frame from base 1. The immunoSEQ Assay, a bias-controlled multiplex PCR, was used to amplify TCRbeta CDR3 regions from genomic DNA. Per the source publication's procedure: Nucleated cell counts per sample were estimated from amplification of reference gene primers within the assay. To quantify the absolute abundance of each unique TCRbeta CDR3 rearrangement, sequence reads were collapsed and filtered. For each sample, productive Simpson clonality was calculated by taking the square root of Simpson's diversity index across productive rearrangements. Not all clones reach the TCRdb copy of this immuneACCESS table, which keeps in-frame sequences only. Checked studies attribute under half of the gap to unresolved V genes and leave the rest unexplained. From that table come the V and J calls and clone size; the DNA was used to work out D and trimming. A total of approximately 310,000 clones appear in this sample, about 89% of them only once. The ten biggest clones cover roughly 7.1% of the sample.

The source of this sequence is a woman aged 45 to 65 who had recovered from COVID-19. Recombination joined TRBV5-5 with TRBJ2-7, and possibly TRBD2, on 6 matching bases. Sequencing was done on a sample of peripheral blood. The DNA reads as follows: TGTGCCAGCAGCGCGGGGCCGGGTTCCTCCTACGAGCAGTACTTC. This encodes CASSAGPGSSYEQYF.